Described below is a single T cell receptor beta chain sequence and its context. Its specificity is not known. The data are from a study of identical twins. Study results and limitations: Carriage of fewer insertions was seen in abundant cord blood beta clonotypes, whereas memory repertoires showed none.

MiXCR, run by TCRdb on the 5' RACE reads, gives a single entry per CDR3 protein. Of 350,000 to 450,000 distinct CDR3 sequences in the sample, approximately 18% were seen once. The CDR3 has 16 amino acids. V lost 1 base, J lost 7 bases, and 9 bases stayed unmatched. Germline CDR1 is LNHDA and CDR2 is SQIVND (reference sequence). Sequencing was performed on naive T cells sorted from blood. This receptor was identified in a man over 45 in good health. This chain joins TRBV19 and TRBJ2-1; TRBD2 aligns across 8 bases. CDR3 DNA sequence: TGTGCCAGTAGTATAGTGAGCGGGAGCGTCGAGAATGAGCAGTTCTTC. Its protein product is CASSIVSGSVENEQFF.